These 29 T cell receptor beta chains were all obtained from the same sample, sequenced in a study of T cell changes during pregnancy in multiple sclerosis. Profiling relied on immunoSEQ multiplex PCR, and the TCRdb table lists in-frame clones only, not all of them. Of around 80,000 clones in the sample, about 91% were seen once. The starting material was peripheral blood, obtained before pregnancy. All receptors derive from a female donor with multiple sclerosis, enrolled in a pregnancy study.

The chain links TRBV28 to TRBJ2-5; maybe TRBD2 (6 bases). The CDR3 is 13 amino acids. Germline-derived CDR1 and CDR2 are MDHEN and SYDVKM. Trimming removed 3 bases from V and 5 bases from J, with 10 bases in between. CDR3 coding DNA: TGTGCCAGCAGTTTGGCAGGGAGGGAGACCCAGTACTTC. Amino acid sequence: CASSLAGRETQYF.

This clone was found once. This chain uses TRBV2 with TRBJ2-1, with 7 bases lining up with TRBD2. Looked up from germline, CDR1 is SNHLY and CDR2 is FYNNEI. J gave up 6 bases and V 2 bases, and 7 bases lay outside the gene matches. The CDR3 sequence is 15 residues long. This chain's CDR3 is CASSEMGGRVNEQFF. The CDR3 DNA is TGTGCCAGCAGTGAAATGGGGGGGAGGGTCAATGAGCAGTTCTTC.

J is TRBJ1-4 and V is TRBV15; the D gene is possibly TRBD1 (6 bases). The CDR3 extends over 15 amino acids. Germline V lookup: CDR1 LNHNV, CDR2 YYDKDF (reference sequence). The V end lost 3 bases, the J end lost 7 bases, and 15 bases lay between the germline ends. For the CDR3, the DNA is TGTGCCACCAGCAGGTTGACAGGCGGTATTGAAAAACTGTTTTTT. Encoded protein: CATSRLTGGIEKLFF.

This clone has only one observation. V is TRBV19 and J is TRBJ2-5; 7 positions agree with TRBD1. Germline CDR1 is LNHDA and CDR2 is SQIVND (reference sequence). The CDR3 is 15 residues long. V trimming: 6 bases; J trimming: 2 bases; junction bases outside the gene matches: 9. The CDR3 reads CASRNLGDSQETQYF. CDR3 bases: TGTGCCAGTAGGAACCTAGGGGACAGTCAAGAGACCCAGTACTTC.

The rearrangement uses TRBV9 and TRBJ2-5; 12 bases map to TRBD2. CDR1 and CDR2 (germline): SGDLS, YYNGEE. With 0 bases clipped from V and 5 bases from J, the junction kept 5 bases outside the gene matches. CDR3 length: 16 amino acids. CDR3 DNA sequence: TGTGCCAGCAGCGTAGATCCTAGCGGGGGGGACGAGACCCAGTACTTC. This sequence encodes CASSVDPSGGDETQYF.

This chain connects TRBV6-5 to TRBJ2-7, with D maybe TRBD1 (6 bases). CDR3 length equals 15 residues. Per the germline V gene, CDR1 is MNHEY and CDR2 is SVGAGI. Trimming removed 5 bases at V and 7 bases at J, with 21 bases between. CDR3 residues: CASSAYVRQGGEQYF. DNA for the CDR3: TGTGCCAGCAGTGCTTACGTTCGGCAAGGGGGAGAGCAGTACTTC.

This rearrangement joins TRBV5-1 to TRBJ2-7, with 9 bases that match TRBD2. The germline V gene encodes CDR1 SGHRS and CDR2 YFSETQ. The CDR3 loop spans 16 amino acids. V shed 0 bases and J 7 bases; nucleotides not matched to a gene: 11. CDR3 nucleotides: TGCGCCAGCAGCTTGGTAGCGGGGGCAAATTCGGGAGAGCAGTACTTC. It codes for CASSLVAGANSGEQYF. Using reference TRBV5-1 and TRBJ2-7 for the parts outside the CDR3, the full variable domain is KAGVTQTPRYLIKTRGQQVTLSCSPISGHRSVSWYQQTPGQGLQFLFEYFSETQRNKGNFPGRFSGRQFSNSRSEMNVSTLELGDSALYLCASSLVAGANSGEQYFGPGTRLTVT.

V gene TRBV7-3 combines with J gene TRBJ1-1; D is unresolved. CDR3 length equals 12 residues. V dropped 5 bases and J dropped 7 bases, with 11 bases sitting between them. Per germline, CDR1 SGHTA and CDR2 FQGTGA. The DNA of the CDR3 is TGTGCCAGCAGCCAACCGGGAAGTGAAGCTTTCTTT. It encodes CASSQPGSEAFF.

The chain couples TRBV30 to TRBJ2-1; TRBD2 is a possible D gene (5 bases). This CDR3 has 14 residues. Germline V gene lookup returns CDR1 GTSNPN and CDR2 SVGIG (reference sequence). Trimming cost V 5 bases and J 3 bases, with 14 bases left between them. The CDR3 DNA reads as TGTGCCTGGGGACGGGGTTCCTTCTACAATGAGCAGTTCTTC. Protein product: CAWGRGSFYNEQFF.

The chain uses TRBV7-3 and TRBJ2-3, with 8 bases identical to TRBD2. This CDR3 has 16 amino acids. Germline CDR1 is SGHTA and CDR2 is FQGTGA. After removal of 2 bases from V and 6 bases from J, the junction contained 10 bases not matched to a gene. Here the CDR3 reads CASSLGPARGADTQYF. The CDR3 DNA sequence: TGTGCCAGCAGCTTAGGACCCGCGCGGGGGGCCGATACGCAGTATTTT.

The chain is built from TRBV7-6 and TRBJ2-3; 8 nucleotides agree with TRBD2. In germline, CDR1 is SGHVS, CDR2 FNYEAQ. Germline trimming cut 1 base from V and 1 base from J; bases unmatched to any gene: 4. The CDR3 is 16 amino acids. CDR3 bases: TGTGCCAGCAGCTTAGTTAGCGGGGACCGCACAGATACGCAGTATTTT. Residues: CASSLVSGDRTDTQYF.

The V call is TRBV14, the J call TRBJ1-2; 7 bases align to TRBD1. The germline gives CDR1 SGHDN, CDR2 FVKESK. Trimming cost V 0 bases and J 4 bases; bases outside gene matches: 5. This CDR3 has 15 amino acids. The CDR3 DNA sequence: TGTGCCAGCAGCCAAGACCCGACAGGGATCTATGGCTACACCTTC. Its translation: CASSQDPTGIYGYTF.

The chain combines TRBV11-2 with TRBJ2-3; perhaps TRBD2 as D (6 bases). Deletions cut 5 bases from V and 4 bases from J, with 22 bases between. Germline V gene lookup returns CDR1 SGHAT and CDR2 FQNNGV. The CDR3 contains 17 residues. CDR3 DNA: TGTGCCAGCAGCCCCTCACTGGTGGGTAGCGGAGCAGATACGCAGTATTTT. Translating gives CASSPSLVGSGADTQYF.

This chain uses TRBV11-2 with TRBJ2-2; 7 nucleotides align to TRBD1. The V gene end was trimmed by 5 bases and the J gene end by 0 bases; junction bases not matched to a gene: 9. Germline CDR1 SGHAT, CDR2 FQNNGV. CDR3 size: 17 residues. CDR3 coding DNA: TGTGCCAGCAGCCACTCCCGGGACAGCACGAACACCGGGGAGCTGTTTTTT. Protein: CASSHSRDSTNTGELFF.

The chain recombines TRBV9 with TRBJ2-3; no definite D call. With 3 bases removed from V and 2 bases from J, the gap between germline ends came to 13 bases. The germline V gene encodes CDR1 SGDLS and CDR2 YYNGEE. This CDR3 is built from 15 residues. The CDR3 protein is CASSAIGATTDTQYF. CDR3 in DNA: TGTGCCAGCAGCGCTATCGGAGCAACCACAGATACGCAGTATTTT. The variable domain in full, with the rest retrieved from reference TRBV9 and TRBJ2-3, is DSGVTQTPKHLITATGQRVTLRCSPRSGDLSVYWYQQSLDQGLQFLIQYYNGEERAKGNILERFSAQQFPDLHSELNLSSLELGDSALYFCASSAIGATTDTQYFGPGTRLTVL.

The V call is TRBV10-2, the J call TRBJ2-1; maybe TRBD2 (6 bases). CDR1 and CDR2 (germline): WSHSY, SAAADI. Trimming cost V 6 bases and J 10 bases, with 16 bases left between them. CDR3 length equals 13 residues. The CDR3 nucleotides are TGCGCCAGCAGCGCCCGAGGGGCGGGAGAGCAGTTCTTC. Translated, it gives CASSARGAGEQFF.

This clone was found once. V is TRBV11-2 and J is TRBJ1-4; 10 positions agree with TRBD1. The ends lost 3 bases at V and 3 bases at J; junction bases unmatched: 4. CDR3 length: 16 amino acids. CDR1 and CDR2 (germline): SGHAT, FQNNGV. The CDR3 sequence: CASSFPTGGPNEKLFF. The CDR3, as DNA: TGTGCCAGCAGCTTCCCGACAGGGGGCCCTAATGAAAAACTGTTTTTT. The full variable domain, in which reference TRBV11-2 and TRBJ1-4 provide the parts outside the CDR3, is EAGVAQSPRYKIIEKRQSVAFWCNPISGHATLYWYQQILGQGPKLLIQFQNNGVVDDSQLPKDRFSAERLKGVDSTLKIQPAKLEDSAVYLCASSFPTGGPNEKLFFGSGTQLSVL.

The chain uses TRBV19 and TRBJ2-6; weak D call: TRBD1 (6 bases). Germline-derived CDR1 and CDR2 are LNHDA and SQIVND (reference sequence). The CDR3 has 17 residues. Trimming left V 4 bases short and J 4 bases short, with 17 bases between. The chain's CDR3 is CASSNRGRGDGANVLTF. CDR3 coding DNA: TGTGCCAGTAGTAACCGTGGCAGGGGAGACGGGGCCAACGTCCTGACTTTC.

This clone was seen a few times. The chain combines TRBV19 with TRBJ1-1, with 11 bases aligning to TRBD1. With 5 bases clipped from V and 0 bases from J, the junction kept 8 bases outside the gene matches. Germline V gives CDR1 LNHDA, CDR2 SQIVND (reference sequence). CDR3 length: 17 residues. The DNA for the CDR3 is TGTGCCAGTAGTTCCGGGACAGGGGGTTTCATGAACACTGAAGCTTTCTTT. Residues: CASSSGTGGFMNTEAFF. Based on the CDR3 plus reference TRBV19 and TRBJ1-1, the full variable domain is DGGITQSPKYLFRKEGQNVTLSCEQNLNHDAMYWYRQDPGQGLRLIYYSQIVNDFQKGDIAEGYSVSREKKESFPLTVTSAQKNPTAFYLCASSSGTGGFMNTEAFFGQGTRLTVV.

The chain has TRBV7-9 and TRBJ1-1; D possibly corresponds to TRBD1 (6 bases). Germline assignment: CDR1 SEHNR and CDR2 FQNEAQ (reference sequence). V lost 9 bases, J lost 1 base, and 9 bases lay in between. This CDR3 is built from 12 residues. CDR3 loop: CASQTGNTEAFF. CDR3 sequence (DNA): TGTGCCAGTCAGACAGGGAACACTGAAGCTTTCTTT.

The chain recombines TRBV5-8 with TRBJ1-6; 9 bases are shared with TRBD1. Germline assignment: CDR1 SGHTS and CDR2 YDEGEE. This CDR3 spans 13 amino acids. Trimming removed 1 base from V and 13 bases from J; junction bases left unmatched: 3. CDR3 nucleotides: TGTGCCAGCAGCTTGCGGGACAGGGCCCCCCTCCACTTT. It encodes CASSLRDRAPLHF.

The chain has TRBV6-5 and TRBJ2-5, with 9 bases that match TRBD2. The CDR3 is 15 amino acids. Germline V gene sequence: CDR1 MNHEY, CDR2 SVGAGI. Trimming took 8 bases from V and 5 from J; bases not matched to a gene: 12. The CDR3 region is CASRRTGLAGETQYF. The CDR3 coding sequence is TGTGCCAGCCGAAGAACGGGACTAGCTGGTGAGACCCAGTACTTC.

This clone came up a few times. This chain connects TRBV7-9 to TRBJ2-7, with a weak D call TRBD2 (5 bases). The germline gives CDR1 SEHNR, CDR2 FQNEAQ (reference sequence). V was cut by 7 bases and J by 0 bases, with 13 bases left in between. CDR3 length: 14 residues. CDR3 DNA: TGTGCCAGCAATCGCGGGCGACTCTCCTACGAGCAGTACTTC. It codes for CASNRGRLSYEQYF.

CDR3 in DNA: TGTGCCAGCAGCGTCGATAGGGGCAGGGACTACAATGAGCAGTTCTTC. Amino acid sequence: CASSVDRGRDYNEQFF. The chain uses TRBV9 and TRBJ2-1; a weak D match, TRBD1 (5 bases). The CDR3 is 16 amino acids. The ends were cut back, 2 bases at V and 3 bases at J, with 15 bases in the middle. CDR1 is SGDLS and CDR2 is YYNGEE in the germline V gene.

V and J are TRBV15 and TRBJ2-3; the D gene is possibly TRBD1 (5 bases). Germline CDR1 and CDR2: LNHNV and YYDKDF (reference sequence). CDR3 length equals 14 residues. V gave up 5 bases and J gave up 1 base, with 10 bases separating them. The CDR3 sequence is CATSGFRGTDTQYF. The CDR3 bases are TGTGCCACCAGCGGGTTCAGGGGCACAGATACGCAGTATTTT.

The rearrangement links TRBV6-5 to TRBJ2-2; D unclear. Germline values: CDR1 MNHEY, CDR2 SVGAGI. The CDR3 contains 14 residues. The germline V and J ends were trimmed by 5 bases and 1 base, with 8 bases remaining between them. The CDR3 DNA reads as TGTGCCAGCAGTAGATCAGGGAACACCGGGGAGCTGTTTTTT. Its protein product is CASSRSGNTGELFF.

This clone occurred once. The rearrangement uses TRBV6-5 and TRBJ1-2, with 9 bases identical to TRBD1. The CDR3 loop spans 15 amino acids. Germline loops: CDR1 MNHEY, CDR2 SVGAGI. J lost 4 bases, V lost 8 bases, and 11 bases had no gene match. The CDR3 nucleotides are TGTGCCAGCGGCCCGGGACAGGGCTCCTTCTATGGCTACACCTTC. It is translated as CASGPGQGSFYGYTF.

The chain couples TRBV6-6 to TRBJ1-6; no definite D call. This CDR3 contains 14 residues. Between the trimmed V and J ends, which lost 0 bases and 7 bases, there was a span of 7 bases. CDR1 and CDR2 (germline): MNHNY, SVGAGI (reference sequence). CDR3 sequence (DNA): TGTGCCAGCAGTTACTCCCAGGAAAATTCACCCCTCCACTTT. Translated: CASSYSQENSPLHF.

The chain is built from TRBV5-6 and TRBJ1-4, with 9 nucleotides matching TRBD1. The CDR3 extends over 14 amino acids. V gave up 4 bases and J gave up 8 bases; unmatched junction bases: 6. The V gene's germline CDR1 is SGHDT and CDR2 YYEEEE. DNA of the CDR3: TGTGCCAGCAGCACAGGGACAGGGCCCGAAAAACTGTTTTTT. Residues: CASSTGTGPEKLFF. Full variable domain (missing parts from reference TRBV5-6 and TRBJ1-4): DAGVTQSPTHLIKTRGQQVTLRCSPKSGHDTVSWYQQALGQGPQFIFQYYEEEERQRGNFPDRFSGHQFPNYSSELNVNALLLGDSALYLCASSTGTGPEKLFFGSGTQLSVL.